This T cell receptor beta chain was recovered during a study of glioma-infiltrating T cells. Using RNA template, CDR3s of TCR alpha and beta were amplified with iRepertoire arm-PCR. Input was 100-400 ng of tissue mRNA or PBMC total RNA. TCRdb re-called the multiplex PCR reads with MiXCR, one entry per CDR3 protein. The data contain around 20,000 distinct CDR3 sequences, around 25% of them singletons. Study findings and constraints: Non-neoplastic patients had below-expected tissue-blood divergence, while all gliomas exceeded expectation.

There are many counts of this clonotype. Its antigen is unknown. This CDR3 is built from 13 residues. Deletions cut 3 bases from V and 4 bases from J, with 7 bases between. The clonotype comes from a human donor with low-grade glioma or glioblastoma, undergoing nonglioma brain surgery, or in good health (not recorded which). The chain joins TRBV12-3 or TRBV12-4 to TRBJ1-5; D unresolved. Sequencing was done on a sample of glioma tissue, nonneoplastic brain tissue, or PBMCs (not recorded which). CDR3 region: CASSFLENQPQHF. The CDR3 DNA reads TGTGCCAGCAGTTTCCTAGAGAATCAGCCCCAGCATTTT.